The next 10 T cell receptor beta chains were all read from a single sample in a study of long-term antiretroviral therapy in people with HIV. Runs used v3.0 of the immunoSEQ assay and were done at survey level. Profiled with immunoSEQ multiplex PCR; TCRdb holds only in-frame clones, not every one. The sample gives some 23,000 clones, about 91% of which show up once; less than 6% is in the top ten. The material sequenced was unsorted PBMCs, taken more than 4.3 years after starting antiretroviral therapy. The origin of the receptors is a man aged 30 to 45 with HIV.

This chain uses TRBV15 with TRBJ2-5; TRBD2 matches 9 bases. CDR3 size: 15 residues. Germline V gene lookup returns CDR1 LNHNV and CDR2 YYDKDF (reference sequence). Unmatched junction bases numbered 4, after V lost 5 bases and J lost 0 bases. The CDR3 region is CATSPAGGYQETQYF. CDR3 bases: TGTGCCACCAGCCCGGCGGGGGGGTACCAAGAGACCCAGTACTTC.

The J gene is TRBJ2-3, the V gene TRBV27; D possibly corresponds to TRBD2 (7 bases). V lost 10 bases and J lost 1, with 18 bases in between. CDR1 is MNHEY, CDR2 SMNVEV, per germline (reference sequence). The CDR3 is 15 residues long. Here the CDR3 reads CATQGTGGRTDTQYF. As DNA, the CDR3 is TGTGCCACCCAGGGGACCGGGGGGCGCACAGATACGCAGTATTTT.

J is TRBJ2-7 and V is TRBV27, with D hard to call. V was shortened by 3 bases and J by 0 bases, with 15 bases between the two germline ends. Germline V gene sequence: CDR1 MNHEY, CDR2 SMNVEV (reference sequence). This CDR3 is built from 16 residues. CDR3 DNA: TGTGCCAGCAGTTTCGGGCCTGAAATTAGCTCCTACGAGCAGTACTTC. Amino acid sequence: CASSFGPEISSYEQYF.

The chain has TRBV27 and TRBJ1-2, with no clear D. Per germline, CDR1 MNHEY and CDR2 SMNVEV (reference sequence). The V end lost 0 bases, the J end lost 3 bases, and 11 bases lay between the germline ends. The CDR3 consists of 15 residues. The DNA for the CDR3 is TGTGCCAGCAGTTTATCCGGGTCGCGCGACTATGGCTACACCTTC. It translates to CASSLSGSRDYGYTF.

The chain combines TRBV7-9 with TRBJ1-4, with TRBD1 matching 10 bases. The ends lost 5 bases at V and 6 bases at J; junction bases unmatched: 3. CDR3 length: 14 residues. In germline, CDR1 is SEHNR, CDR2 FQNEAQ (reference sequence). The CDR3, as DNA: TGTGCCAGCAGCGACAGGGGGCGCGATGAAAAACTGTTTTTT. It encodes CASSDRGRDEKLFF.

The chain uses TRBV7-8 and TRBJ1-2; D possibly corresponds to TRBD1 (5 bases). V lost 3 bases and J 2 bases, leaving 7 bases between the germline ends. This CDR3 has 13 amino acids. Germline values: CDR1 SGHVS, CDR2 FQNEAQ. The CDR3 DNA sequence: TGTGCCAGCAGCTTCCCAGGGAACTATGGCTACACCTTC. Translating it yields CASSFPGNYGYTF.

The chain combines TRBV2 with TRBJ1-2; no clear D gene. The CDR3 is 12 residues long. CDR1 and CDR2 (germline): SNHLY, FYNNEI. The V gene lost 2 bases and the J gene lost 11 bases, with 12 bases spanning the gap. The CDR3 region is CASSETANSYTF. CDR3 DNA: TGTGCCAGCAGTGAAACAGCTAATAGTTACACCTTC.

The V call is TRBV10-3, the J call TRBJ1-4, with D perhaps matching TRBD1 (5 bases). Trimming removed 4 bases from V and 14 bases from J, with 14 bases in between. The CDR3 runs 12 residues. The V gene's germline CDR1 is ENHRY and CDR2 SYGVKD. CDR3 loop: CAISGNQGVLFF. CDR3 nucleotides: TGTGCCATCAGTGGGAACCAGGGTGTTCTGTTTTTT.

The chain links TRBV5-8 to TRBJ1-1, with D maybe TRBD1 (5 bases). There are 13 residues in the CDR3. Trimming took off 0 bases at V and 8 bases at J, with 11 bases between the two ends. Germline CDR1 SGHTS, CDR2 YDEGEE. DNA for the CDR3: TGTGCCAGCAGCTTGGGTGCCGGGGGAGAAGCTTTCTTT. It specifies CASSLGAGGEAFF.

The rearrangement joins TRBV10-3 to TRBJ1-2, with 8 bases identical to TRBD1. Germline V gene lookup returns CDR1 ENHRY and CDR2 SYGVKD. The CDR3 sequence is 13 residues long. Trimming took 9 bases from V and 2 from J; bases not matched to a gene: 5. DNA of the CDR3: TGTGCCATGAGACAGGGGACCAACTATGGCTACACCTTC. It specifies CAMRQGTNYGYTF.